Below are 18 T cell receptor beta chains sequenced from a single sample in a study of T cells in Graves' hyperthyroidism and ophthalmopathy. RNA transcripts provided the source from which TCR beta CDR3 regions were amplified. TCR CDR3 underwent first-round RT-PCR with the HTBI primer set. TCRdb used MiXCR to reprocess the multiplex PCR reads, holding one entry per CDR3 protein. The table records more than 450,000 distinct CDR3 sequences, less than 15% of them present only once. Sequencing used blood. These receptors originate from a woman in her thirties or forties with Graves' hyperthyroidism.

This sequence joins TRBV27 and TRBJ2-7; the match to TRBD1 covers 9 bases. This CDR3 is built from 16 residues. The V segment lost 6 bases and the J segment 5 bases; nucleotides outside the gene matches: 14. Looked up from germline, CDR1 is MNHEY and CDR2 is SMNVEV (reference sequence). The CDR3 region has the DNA TGTGCCAGCAGCCTTATAATAGGGGACAGGGCTGACGAGCAGTACTTC. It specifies CASSLIIGDRADEQYF.

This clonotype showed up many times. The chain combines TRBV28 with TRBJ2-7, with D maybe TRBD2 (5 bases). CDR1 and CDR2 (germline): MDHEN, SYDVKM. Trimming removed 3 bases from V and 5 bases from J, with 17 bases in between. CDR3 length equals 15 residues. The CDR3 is CASSFGTLRENEQYF. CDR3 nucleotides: TGTGCCAGCAGTTTTGGCACCCTTAGGGAGAACGAGCAGTACTTC.

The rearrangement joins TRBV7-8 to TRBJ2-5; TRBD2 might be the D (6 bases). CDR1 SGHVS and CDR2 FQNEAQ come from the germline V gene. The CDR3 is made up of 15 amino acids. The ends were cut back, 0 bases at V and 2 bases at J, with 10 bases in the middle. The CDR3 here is CASSLAAGLQETQYF. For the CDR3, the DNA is TGTGCCAGCAGCTTAGCGGCGGGGTTGCAAGAGACCCAGTACTTC.

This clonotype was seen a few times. The CDR3 bases are TGCAGCGTCGCCGGGACAGGGTCCGGGGAGCTGTTTTTT. Residues: CSVAGTGSGELFF. The chain couples TRBV29-1 to TRBJ2-2; TRBD1 matches at 9 bases. The germline V gene encodes CDR1 SQVTM and CDR2 ANQGSEA. Germline trimming cut 6 bases from V and 6 bases from J; bases unmatched to any gene: 5. The length of the CDR3 is 13 residues.

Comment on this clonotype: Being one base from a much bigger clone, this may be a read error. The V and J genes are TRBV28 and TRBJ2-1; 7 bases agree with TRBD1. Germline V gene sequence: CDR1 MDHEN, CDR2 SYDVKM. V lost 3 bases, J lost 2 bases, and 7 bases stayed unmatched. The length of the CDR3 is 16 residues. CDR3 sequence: CASSLATGVAYNEQFF. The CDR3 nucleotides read TGTGCCAGCAGTTTGGCTACAGGGGTAGCCTACAATGAGCAGTTCTTC.

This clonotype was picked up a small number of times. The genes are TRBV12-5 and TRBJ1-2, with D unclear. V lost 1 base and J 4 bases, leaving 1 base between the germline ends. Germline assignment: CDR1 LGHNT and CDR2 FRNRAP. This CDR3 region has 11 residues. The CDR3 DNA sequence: TGTGCTAGTGGTTTGGGCTATGGCTACACCTTC. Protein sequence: CASGLGYGYTF.

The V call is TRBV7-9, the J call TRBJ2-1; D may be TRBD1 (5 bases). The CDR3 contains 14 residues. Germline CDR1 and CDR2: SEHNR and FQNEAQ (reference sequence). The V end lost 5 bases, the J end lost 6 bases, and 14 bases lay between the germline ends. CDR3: CASSRSTTGNEQFF. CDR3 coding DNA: TGTGCCAGCAGCCGTAGCACCACAGGCAATGAGCAGTTCTTC.

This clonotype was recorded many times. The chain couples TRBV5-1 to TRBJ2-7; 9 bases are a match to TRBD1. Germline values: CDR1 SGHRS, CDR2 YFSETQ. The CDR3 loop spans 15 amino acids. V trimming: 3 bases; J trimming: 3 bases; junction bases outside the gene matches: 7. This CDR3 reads CASSWGQGKYYEQYF. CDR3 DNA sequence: TGCGCCAGCAGCTGGGGACAGGGAAAATACTACGAGCAGTACTTC.

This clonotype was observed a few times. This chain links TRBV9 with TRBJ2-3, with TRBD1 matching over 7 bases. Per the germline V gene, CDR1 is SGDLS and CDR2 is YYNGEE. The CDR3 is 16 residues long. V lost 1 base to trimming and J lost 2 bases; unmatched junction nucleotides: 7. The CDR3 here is CASSVSGTVNTDTQYF. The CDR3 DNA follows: TGTGCCAGCAGCGTATCCGGGACAGTGAACACAGATACGCAGTATTTT.

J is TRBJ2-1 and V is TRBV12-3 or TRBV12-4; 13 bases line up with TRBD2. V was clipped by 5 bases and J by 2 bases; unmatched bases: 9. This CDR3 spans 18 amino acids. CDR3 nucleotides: TGTGCCAGCAGTCCTCAGACAGGGACTAGCGGGGCCTACAATGAGCAGTTCTTC. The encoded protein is CASSPQTGTSGAYNEQFF.

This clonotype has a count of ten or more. The CDR3 reads CASSLLGQGNQPQHF. As DNA, the CDR3 is TGCGCCAGCAGCTTGCTGGGACAGGGGAATCAGCCCCAGCATTTT. This chain links TRBV5-1 with TRBJ1-5; 10 bases align to TRBD1. Germline values: CDR1 SGHRS, CDR2 YFSETQ. This CDR3 is 15 amino acids long. V dropped 1 base and J dropped 4; count of bases not matched to a gene: 2.

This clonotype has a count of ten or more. CDR3 nucleotide sequence: TGTGCCAGCAGTGACCAGGGAAGCAATCAGCCCCAGCATTTT. Translated: CASSDQGSNQPQHF. This rearrangement joins TRBV2 to TRBJ1-5, with a possible D match to TRBD1 (5 bases). CDR3 length: 14 residues. CDR1 is SNHLY and CDR2 is FYNNEI in the germline V gene. V was shortened by 3 bases and J by 1 base, with 7 bases between the two germline ends.

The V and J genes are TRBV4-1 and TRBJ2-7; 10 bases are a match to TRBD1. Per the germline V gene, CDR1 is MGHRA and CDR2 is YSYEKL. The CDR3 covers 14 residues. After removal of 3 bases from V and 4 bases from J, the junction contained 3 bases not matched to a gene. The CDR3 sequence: CASSQPDRGYEQYF. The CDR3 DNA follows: TGCGCCAGCAGCCAGCCGGACAGGGGGTACGAGCAGTACTTC.

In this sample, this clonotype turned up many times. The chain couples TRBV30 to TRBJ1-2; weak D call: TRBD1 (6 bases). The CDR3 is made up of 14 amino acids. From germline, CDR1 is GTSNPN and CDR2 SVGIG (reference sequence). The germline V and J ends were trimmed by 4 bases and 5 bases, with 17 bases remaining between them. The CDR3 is CAWKKTGELYGYTF. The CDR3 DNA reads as TGTGCCTGGAAAAAGACAGGAGAACTATATGGCTACACCTTC.

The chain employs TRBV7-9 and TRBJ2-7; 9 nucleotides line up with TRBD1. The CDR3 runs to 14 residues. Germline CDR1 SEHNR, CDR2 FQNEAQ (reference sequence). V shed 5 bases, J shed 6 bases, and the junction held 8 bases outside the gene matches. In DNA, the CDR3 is TGTGCCAGCAGCCCCCGGGACAGGGATTCCGAGCAGTACTTC. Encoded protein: CASSPRDRDSEQYF.

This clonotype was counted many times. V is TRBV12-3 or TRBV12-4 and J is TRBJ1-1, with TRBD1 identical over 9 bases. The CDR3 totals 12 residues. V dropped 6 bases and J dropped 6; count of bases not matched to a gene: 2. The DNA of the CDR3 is TGTGCCAGCAGGGGACAGGGCCCTGAAGCTTTCTTT. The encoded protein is CASRGQGPEAFF.

The CDR3 DNA follows: TGTGCCAGTTCCAGGGGGGAGAGCAATCAGCCCCAGCATTTT. Translating it yields CASSRGESNQPQHF. The chain combines TRBV19 with TRBJ1-5; 7 bases fit TRBD1. Germline V gene data show CDR1 as LNHDA and CDR2 as SQIVND (reference sequence). The CDR3 length is 14 residues. The junction had 5 bases not matched to a gene; V was cut back by 8 bases and J by 1 base.

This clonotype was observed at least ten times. CDR3 in amino acids: CAIRRDSYTDTQYF. In nucleotides, the CDR3 is TGTGCCATACGGAGGGACAGCTACACAGATACGCAGTATTTT. The chain recombines TRBV12-3 or TRBV12-4 with TRBJ2-3, with a weak D call TRBD1 (7 bases). The V gene lost 10 bases and the J gene lost 2 bases, with 16 bases spanning the gap. The CDR3 totals 14 residues.